This is a list of T cell receptor beta chains from one sample in a study of shared clonotypes between healthy human individuals. Here immunoSEQ multiplex PCR was the method, and the copy in TCRdb shows in-frame clones only, minus some. The sample records millions of clones, 85% to 95% being singletons. Sequencing used naive CD4+ T cells sorted from blood. These receptors all come from a man in his late teens or twenties in good health. CDR3s include the opening cysteine and the closing phenylalanine or tryptophan. Fields, in order: V gene, D gene, J gene, CDR3 protein. The D gene is left open where the match is weak.

v_gene: TRBV10-3; d_gene: TRBD1; j_gene: TRBJ2-7; CDR3aa: CASGDRVYEQYF
v_gene: TRBV5-8; d_gene: NA; j_gene: TRBJ1-3; CDR3aa: CASSLAGLSSGNTIYF
v_gene: TRBV18; d_gene: TRBD1; j_gene: TRBJ1-5; CDR3aa: CASSSEQGKNQPQHF
v_gene: TRBV5-5; d_gene: NA; j_gene: TRBJ2-7; CDR3aa: CASSLAGGREQYF
v_gene: TRBV9; d_gene: TRBD2; j_gene: TRBJ2-1; CDR3aa: CASSVATLAGVYQSYNEQFF
v_gene: TRBV6-6; d_gene: NA; j_gene: TRBJ1-5; CDR3aa: CASSPGSLGNQPQHF
v_gene: TRBV29-1; d_gene: TRBD2; j_gene: TRBJ2-1; CDR3aa: CSAGLAGDNEQFF
v_gene: TRBV30; d_gene: TRBD2; j_gene: TRBJ2-5; CDR3aa: CAWSRSSGVQETQYF
v_gene: TRBV19; d_gene: NA; j_gene: TRBJ2-1; CDR3aa: CASSPNSGGTYNEQFF
v_gene: TRBV2; d_gene: NA; j_gene: TRBJ1-4; CDR3aa: CASLWALGANEKLFF
v_gene: TRBV29-1; d_gene: TRBD1; j_gene: TRBJ1-2; CDR3aa: CSVDRTGEAYGYTF
v_gene: TRBV7-3; d_gene: NA; j_gene: TRBJ2-5; CDR3aa: CASSAGGPHQETQYF
v_gene: TRBV5-1; d_gene: TRBD2; j_gene: TRBJ2-1; CDR3aa: CASRVGAGGSYNEQFF
v_gene: TRBV28; d_gene: NA; j_gene: TRBJ1-3; CDR3aa: CASIQGNAGNTIYF
v_gene: TRBV14; d_gene: NA; j_gene: TRBJ1-1; CDR3aa: CASSQERGYDTEAFF
v_gene: TRBV4-2; d_gene: NA; j_gene: TRBJ2-7; CDR3aa: CASSRTATNYEQYF
v_gene: TRBV7-9; d_gene: NA; j_gene: TRBJ1-6; CDR3aa: CASSLDDSPIDF
v_gene: TRBV28; d_gene: NA; j_gene: TRBJ1-6; CDR3aa: CASTPSWDRSPLHF
v_gene: TRBV21-1; d_gene: NA; j_gene: TRBJ2-5; CDR3aa: CASSKWGGSGRNQETQYF